The source of this T cell receptor beta chain is a study of regulatory and conventional T cells in RAG deficiency. The sorted conventional CD4+ T cells were CD25-low and CD127-high, with genomic DNA sequenced. Whole-study results and caveats: In Omenn syndrome, sorted "Tregs" may be peripherally activated cells.

This clone has a handful of counts. Its antigen is not identified. The V end was cut by 2 bases, the J end by 2 bases, with 12 bases between. CDR1 is KGHSH, CDR2 LQKENI, per germline. The CDR3 contains 15 residues. Sequencing was performed with immunoSEQ multiplex PCR; in TCRdb, only in-frame clones are kept and a portion is missing. The repertoire consists of about 46,000 clones, with 85% to 90% occurring once and the leading ten covering about 0.53%. These data were likewise used in another study, on regulatory T cells. That study adds: Primers: 52 TRBV forward and 13 TRBJ reverse.

The origin of this receptor is a human donor in good health. This chain uses TRBV18 with TRBJ2-5; D possibly corresponds to TRBD2 (5 bases). Sequencing was carried out using CD4+ effector T cells sorted from blood. CDR3 in DNA: TGTGCCAGCTCACCAATTTCAGGACTTCAAGAGACCCAGTACTTC. As protein: CASSPISGLQETQYF. Full variable domain (missing parts from reference TRBV18 and TRBJ2-5): NAGVMQNPRHLVRRRGQEARLRCSPMKGHSHVYWYRQLPEEGLKFMVYLQKENIIDESGMPKERFSAEFPKEGPSILRIQQVVRGDSAAYFCASSPISGLQETQYFGPGTRLLVL.